One sample yielded the 21 T cell receptor beta chains listed below, sequenced in a study of cytomegalovirus exposure and HLA in healthy donors. PCR employed 60 Vbeta and 13 Jbeta primers. Using immunoSEQ multiplex PCR, the repertoire was profiled, and TCRdb retains in-frame clones only, with some absent. The sample records around 220,000 clones, over 60% being singletons. Sequenced: PBMCs. These receptors all stem from a man in his late teens or twenties in good health and CMV-seronegative.

The chain has TRBV5-1 and TRBJ2-3, with 13 nucleotides matching TRBD2. V lost 5 bases, J lost 4 bases, and 4 bases stayed unmatched. The CDR3 sequence is 15 residues long. Germline loops: CDR1 SGHRS, CDR2 YFSETQ. CDR3 sequence reads: CASREGTSGADTQYF. CDR3 bases: TGCGCCAGCAGGGAGGGGACTAGCGGGGCAGATACGCAGTATTTT.

The rearrangement joins TRBV10-3 to TRBJ2-7, with TRBD2 identical over 7 bases. The germline V gene has CDR1 ENHRY and CDR2 SYGVKD. The CDR3 is 15 residues long. After removal of 8 bases from V and 5 bases from J, the junction contained 15 bases not matched to a gene. CDR3 sequence reads: CAIGLTAAGVDEQYF. In DNA, the CDR3 is TGTGCCATCGGCCTCACTGCGGCGGGAGTGGACGAGCAGTACTTC.

The V and J genes are TRBV5-6 and TRBJ1-2; D may be TRBD1 (6 bases). CDR1 and CDR2 (germline): SGHDT, YYEEEE. Trimming left V 2 bases short and J 1 base short, with 15 bases between. The CDR3 extends over 16 amino acids. CDR3 protein: CASSFLAGALNYGYTF. Written as DNA, the CDR3 is TGTGCCAGCAGCTTTTTGGCAGGGGCTCTTAACTATGGCTACACCTTC.

The V call is TRBV11-2, the J call TRBJ2-3; 11 nucleotides align to TRBD2. J lost 7 bases, V lost 6 bases, and 9 bases had no gene match. Germline V lookup: CDR1 SGHAT, CDR2 FQNNGV. The CDR3 has 15 amino acids. This CDR3 reads CASRPTGTSGNTQYF. DNA of the CDR3: TGTGCCAGCAGGCCGACCGGGACTAGCGGCAATACGCAGTATTTT.

The chain joins TRBV6-1 to TRBJ2-1; a possible D gene is TRBD1 (7 bases). This CDR3 has 14 amino acids. CDR1 is MNHNS and CDR2 is SASEGT in the germline V gene. The V end lost 6 bases, the J end lost 5 bases, and 14 bases lay between the germline ends. The CDR3 DNA sequence: TGTGCCAGCAGCGGTCAGGGGGGTCACAATGAGCAGTTCTTC. This encodes CASSGQGGHNEQFF.

The rearrangement uses TRBV2 and TRBJ2-6; perhaps TRBD1 as D (6 bases). Germline V gene data show CDR1 as SNHLY and CDR2 as FYNNEI. The ends were cut back, 6 bases at V and 0 bases at J, with 15 bases in the middle. The CDR3 spans 17 residues. Here the CDR3 reads CASSPLTGLSGANVLTF. CDR3 sequence (DNA): TGTGCCAGCAGCCCGTTGACAGGTCTCTCTGGGGCCAACGTCCTGACTTTC.

This rearrangement joins TRBV4-2 to TRBJ2-2, with 11 nucleotides matching TRBD2. J gave up 7 bases and V 0 bases, and 7 bases lay outside the gene matches. The CDR3 has 17 amino acids. Germline V gives CDR1 LGHNA, CDR2 YNFKEQ. CDR3 DNA sequence: TGTGCCAGCAGCCAAGATTTTAGCGGGGGGGCCGTCGGGGAGCTGTTTTTT. Protein product: CASSQDFSGGAVGELFF.

This clone occurred a few times. The chain joins TRBV27 to TRBJ1-1; the match to TRBD1 covers 7 bases. This CDR3 spans 13 amino acids. Germline trimming cut 3 bases from V and 7 bases from J; bases unmatched to any gene: 5. Germline loops: CDR1 MNHEY, CDR2 SMNVEV (reference sequence). In DNA, the CDR3 is TGTGCCAGCAGTTTCACAGGGGCTGGTGAAGCTTTCTTT. It yields the protein CASSFTGAGEAFF.

The rearrangement joins TRBV11-2 to TRBJ2-5, with 8 nucleotides matching TRBD2. With V trimmed by 5 bases and J by 4 bases, 9 bases remained unmatched. From germline, CDR1 is SGHAT and CDR2 FQNNGV. The CDR3 length is 15 residues. The CDR3 protein is CASSTSGGGRETQYF. CDR3 coding DNA: TGTGCCAGCAGCACCAGCGGGGGAGGGCGAGAGACCCAGTACTTC.

This clone was seen at least ten times. V gene TRBV29-1 combines with J gene TRBJ2-1; a possible D gene is TRBD1 (8 bases). The germline V gene encodes CDR1 SQVTM and CDR2 ANQGSEA. There are 13 residues in the CDR3. V lost 6 bases and J 8 bases, leaving 17 bases between the germline ends. CDR3 DNA sequence: TGCAGCGTACAGGGGGGGAGAGCGTATGAGCAGTTCTTC. Translating gives CSVQGGRAYEQFF.

The count of this clone is one. V and J are TRBV11-2 and TRBJ2-3, with TRBD2 identical over 9 bases. Germline V CDR1 and CDR2: SGHAT, FQNNGV. There are 13 residues in the CDR3. J gave up 14 bases and V 5 bases, and 11 bases lay outside the gene matches. The DNA for the CDR3 is TGTGCCAGCAGCAACAACCCCGGGACTAGCTTGTATTTT. Its translation: CASSNNPGTSLYF.

The genes are TRBV28 and TRBJ1-4; tentative D call: TRBD1 (5 bases). The CDR3 extends over 17 amino acids. The V end lost 3 bases, the J end lost 0 bases, and 14 bases lay between the germline ends. CDR1 and CDR2 from the germline V gene are MDHEN and SYDVKM. The CDR3, as DNA: TGTGCCAGCAGTTTGTTACGGGGGGTAGCAACTAATGAAAAACTGTTTTTT. This codes for CASSLLRGVATNEKLFF.

The chain combines TRBV19 with TRBJ1-2; D unresolved. Between the trimmed V and J ends, which lost 5 bases and 4 bases, there was a span of 5 bases. CDR3 length: 11 residues. CDR1 is LNHDA, CDR2 SQIVND, per germline (reference sequence). The CDR3 loop reads CASSSGYGYTF. CDR3 sequence (DNA): TGTGCCAGTAGTTCGGGCTATGGCTACACCTTC.

This clone has a handful of counts. The chain employs TRBV5-1 and TRBJ2-1; D is ambiguous. The CDR3 is 13 amino acids. In germline, CDR1 is SGHRS, CDR2 YFSETQ. V lost 0 bases and J 8 bases, leaving 9 bases between the germline ends. Here the CDR3 DNA reads TGCGCCAGCAGCTTGGACTCCCACGATGAGCAGTTCTTC. Amino acids: CASSLDSHDEQFF.

J is TRBJ2-4 and V is TRBV11-2; a possible D gene is TRBD1 (6 bases). The CDR3 loop spans 14 amino acids. Trimming shortened V by 5 bases and J by 8 bases, and 16 bases separated the two germline ends. From germline, CDR1 is SGHAT and CDR2 FQNNGV. The CDR3 DNA reads TGTGCCAGCAGCCAGCAGGGGATAGGGGACATTCAGTACTTC. Translation: CASSQQGIGDIQYF.

This chain links TRBV27 with TRBJ2-7; 9 bases align to TRBD1. The J segment lost 7 bases and the V segment lost 2 bases, leaving 12 bases of the junction unmatched. Germline CDR1 MNHEY, CDR2 SMNVEV (reference sequence). CDR3 length equals 16 residues. DNA for the CDR3: TGTGCCAGCAGTTTAAGCTTGTCGGGACAGGGTCGAGAGCAGTACTTC. Translated: CASSLSLSGQGREQYF.

V is TRBV30 and J is TRBJ1-5, with 9 bases that match TRBD1. Germline V lookup: CDR1 GTSNPN, CDR2 SVGIG (reference sequence). CDR3 length: 16 amino acids. The junction had 9 bases not matched to a gene; V was cut back by 3 bases and J by 3 bases. The CDR3 DNA reads TGTGCCTGGAGCGCGGACAGGGGTGGAAACAATCAGCCCCAGCATTTT. Its protein is CAWSADRGGNNQPQHF.

The chain links TRBV6-6 to TRBJ1-5, with no clear D. The germline CDR1 and CDR2 sequences are MNHNY and SVGAGI (reference sequence). The germline V and J ends were trimmed by 4 bases and 6 bases, with 7 bases remaining between them. This CDR3 contains 12 residues. In nucleotides, the CDR3 is TGTGCCAGCAGTTCCGCGCCTCAGCCCCAGCATTTT. Its translation is CASSSAPQPQHF.

The chain employs TRBV11-2 and TRBJ2-1; TRBD1 is a possible D gene (5 bases). In germline, CDR1 is SGHAT, CDR2 FQNNGV. The CDR3 runs to 15 residues. Trimming cost V 4 bases and J 1 base, with 11 bases left between them. DNA for the CDR3: TGTGCCAGCAGCTCAGGCCAGGGTTCCTACAATGAGCAGTTCTTC. This codes for CASSSGQGSYNEQFF. The entire variable domain, with the rest obtained from reference TRBV11-2 and TRBJ2-1, is as follows: EAGVAQSPRYKIIEKRQSVAFWCNPISGHATLYWYQQILGQGPKLLIQFQNNGVVDDSQLPKDRFSAERLKGVDSTLKIQPAKLEDSAVYLCASSSGQGSYNEQFFGPGTRLTVL.

V gene TRBV19 combines with J gene TRBJ2-5; D gene uncertain. With 3 bases removed from V and 0 bases from J, the gap between germline ends came to 8 bases. Per the germline V gene, CDR1 is LNHDA and CDR2 is SQIVND (reference sequence). This CDR3 contains 14 residues. CDR3 in amino acids: CASSINGDQETQYF. The CDR3, as DNA: TGTGCCAGTAGTATCAACGGAGACCAAGAGACCCAGTACTTC.

This clone came up a few times. This CDR3 reads CARSLVGGRQPQHF. The CDR3 nucleotides are TGTGCCAGAAGCTTGGTAGGGGGCCGGCAGCCCCAGCATTTT. The chain has TRBV5-3 and TRBJ1-5; 7 bases fit TRBD1. TRBV5-3 is classed as an ORF, of uncertain function. The CDR3 length is 14 residues. With V trimmed by 0 bases and J by 7 bases, 4 bases remained unmatched.